A selection of T cell receptor beta chains follows, all from one sample in a study of human T cells and chemical hapten exposure. TCRdb re-called the RACE reads with MiXCR, one entry per CDR3 protein. The table includes about 140,000 distinct CDR3 sequences, about 12% detected once. Material: whole blood, obtained in connection with sensitization to the hapten diphenylcyclopropenone (DPC). Source of these receptors: a woman in her forties or fifties with alopecia areata. Some clones in this sample may be carry-over from other donors' samples. Each CDR3 is given with its conserved first and last residue. A D gene is named only where the DNA matches it firmly. Clone size, where shown, is once, few, many, or a class for clones that have expanded.

v_gene	j_gene	abundance	d_gene	CDR3nt	CDR3aa
TRBV11-2	TRBJ2-1	many	-	TGTGCCAGCAGCTTAGACAGGGCTAAGCGGAGCTCCTACAATGAGCAGTTCTTC	CASSLDRAKRSSYNEQFF
TRBV3-2	TRBJ2-7	many	-	TGTGCCAGCAGCCATGCGGCAGGCCTTGGGGGCGAGCAGTACTTC	CASSHAAGLGGEQYF
TRBV5-1	TRBJ2-5	-	TRBD1	TGCGCCAGCAGCTTGGCGTACAGGACAGGGAGAGAGACCCAGTACTTC	CASSLAYRTGRETQYF
TRBV5-1	TRBJ2-1	many	TRBD1	TGCGCCAGCAGCCTACAGGGACAGGGTTTTAATGAGCAGTTCTTC	CASSLQGQGFNEQFF
TRBV6-1	TRBJ2-5	-	TRBD1	TGTGCCAGCACGAACCCGGGACAGTGGGAAGAGACCCAGTACTTC	CASTNPGQWEETQYF
TRBV7-2	TRBJ2-7	few	-	TGTGCCAGCACCCAGGGTCTCCAAGGAGGGGAGCAGTACTTC	CASTQGLQGGEQYF
TRBV6-4	TRBJ1-5	many	-	TGTGCCAGCAGTACAGGGTATAGCAATCAGCCCCAGCATTTT	CASSTGYSNQPQHF
TRBV6-1	TRBJ2-3	-	-	TGTGCCACCAGGGGGAGGGAGACAGATACGCAGTATTTT	CATRGRETDTQYF
TRBV3-1	TRBJ2-5	many	-	TGTGCCAGCAGCCCATACAGAGAGACCCAGTACTTC	CASSPYRETQYF
TRBV10-3	TRBJ1-6	few	-	TGTGCCATCAGTGAGAGGCAGGGAGATAATTCACCCCTCCACTTT	CAISERQGDNSPLHF
TRBV7-2	TRBJ2-7	many	TRBD1	TGTGCCAGCAGCCTCCGGGACAGGGGGCCCTACGAGCAGTACTTC	CASSLRDRGPYEQYF
TRBV21-1	TRBJ2-2	-	-	-	CASSKRCSGRGPGSCFF
TRBV12-3/TRBV12-4	TRBJ2-4	many	-	TGTGCCAGCAGTCCGAAAAACATTCAGTACTTC	CASSPKNIQYF
TRBV7-6	TRBJ2-1	-	-	TGTGCCAGCAGCTTAGCCAGTGGGAGCGCCTACAATGAGCAGTTCTTC	CASSLASGSAYNEQFF
TRBV14	TRBJ2-5	-	TRBD2	TGTGCCAGCAGCCAATTAGCGGGAGGAGGCCAAGAGACCCAGTACTTC	CASSQLAGGGQETQYF
TRBV20-1	TRBJ1-2	few	TRBD1	TGCAGTGCCCTGACAGGGGCGCAGGGCTACACCTTC	CSALTGAQGYTF
TRBV29-1	TRBJ1-1	-	-	TGCAGCGTCCCAGTACAGGGCGTAGTGACTGAAGCTTTCTTT	CSVPVQGVVTEAFF
TRBV7-2	TRBJ2-3	few	TRBD1	TGTGCCAGCAGCTTAGGGACAGGGGTGGCAGATACGCAGTATTTT	CASSLGTGVADTQYF
TRBV10-3	TRBJ2-5	-	-	TGTGCCATCAGTGCGGGAAGCGTTCAAGAGACCCAGTACTTC	CAISAGSVQETQYF
TRBV3-1	TRBJ2-1	many	-	TGTGCCAGCAGCCCGACCCACCCGGGGATAGAGGTCTTC	CASSPTHPGIEVF
TRBV5-1	TRBJ1-4	-	-	TGCGCCAGCAGCTTGAGGACAGCCCGGAATGAAAAACTGTTTTTT	CASSLRTARNEKLFF
TRBV11-2	TRBJ2-5	-	-	TGTGCCAGCAGCTTAGGAGCCCAGGGGCGGGAGACCCAGTACTTC	CASSLGAQGRETQYF
TRBV7-9	TRBJ2-3	many	TRBD1	TGTGCCAGCATCATAGGACAGGGGGGCGCAGATACGCAGTATTTT	CASIIGQGGADTQYF
TRBV7-9	TRBJ2-7	-	TRBD2	TGTGCCAGCAGCCAACTCGTCGGGAGGGACCAGGACGAGCAGTACTTC	CASSQLVGRDQDEQYF
TRBV29-1	TRBJ1-1	few	-	TGCAGCGTTGAAGTGGTGTCGGAGAAAGCTTTCTTT	CSVEVVSEKAFF
TRBV12-3/TRBV12-4	TRBJ1-2	many	-	TGTGCCAGCAGTTTCGGGACCTCTAACTATGGCTACACCTTC	CASSFGTSNYGYTF
TRBV6-5	TRBJ2-3	few	-	TGTGCCAGCAGGACAGTTAGTTCCCAGCCAGATACGCAGTATTTT	CASRTVSSQPDTQYF
TRBV28	TRBJ1-1	few	-	TGTGCCAGCAGTTTACTCTGGGAAGCTTTCTTT	CASSLLWEAFF
TRBV3-1	TRBJ1-1	many	-	TGTGCCAGCAGCCCGTCTCATGCGGAAGCTTTCTTT	CASSPSHAEAFF
TRBV29-1	TRBJ2-1	-	-	TGCAGCGTTAACCCGACAGAAGTACGGAATGAGCAGTTCTTC	CSVNPTEVRNEQFF
TRBV27	TRBJ2-1	many	TRBD1	TGTGCCAGCAGTTTTTGGACAGGGGTATACAATGAGCAGTTCTTC	CASSFWTGVYNEQFF
TRBV12-3/TRBV12-4	TRBJ1-2	few	-	TGTGCCAGCAGCCGAGTCCTAAACTATGGCTACACCTTC	CASSRVLNYGYTF
TRBV19	TRBJ2-3	few	-	TGTGCCAGTAGTATAATGAATACGCAGTATTTT	CASSIMNTQYF
TRBV9	TRBJ2-7	few	-	TGTGCCAGCAGCGTAGGGGCGGAAGATCCCTCCTACGAGCAGTACTTC	CASSVGAEDPSYEQYF
TRBV7-7	TRBJ2-2	few	TRBD1	TGTGCTACCCAACAGGGGGGTAACACCGGGGAGCTGTTTTTT	CATQQGGNTGELFF
TRBV7-9	TRBJ2-7	-	TRBD2	TGTGCCAGCAGCAAGAGCGGGAGGGCCTCGGGCGAGCAGTACTTC	CASSKSGRASGEQYF
TRBV10-3	TRBJ2-3	-	-	TGTGCCATCGGGACGGGGCAGGCGACTAACGATAGGCAGTATTTT	CAIGTGQATNDRQYF